This T cell receptor beta chain was captured in a study of blood T cell repertoires in COVID-19. Study-wide background: Sample material is recorded as cDNA or gDNA derived from T cells, B-cell-depleted T cells, or PBMCs.

Trimming removed 5 bases at V and 0 bases at J, with 12 bases between. This CDR3 has 14 residues. In germline, CDR1 is SGHNT, CDR2 YYREEE (reference sequence). Authors' analysis steps: The authors estimated nucleated cell counts from reference gene primer amplification. Method: immunoSEQ multiplex PCR; TCRdb's copy keeps in-frame clones and lacks some. V, J and clone size are those of that table, while D and trimming were read from the DNA. The sample includes about 120,000 clones, over 75% of them seen just once. The sample consisted of peripheral blood. This TCR was recovered from a man aged 55 to 70 with active or convalescent COVID-19. This chain uses TRBV5-4 with TRBJ2-7; D possibly corresponds to TRBD2 (6 bases). DNA for the CDR3: TGTGCCAGCAGGAGGGACGGGAGCTCCTACGAGCAGTACTTC. This gives the protein CASRRDGSSYEQYF.